This TCR beta chain was identified in a study of shared clonotypes between healthy human individuals. Points from the study as a whole: Generation probabilities were higher for clonotypes shared across all four sorted-subset donors than for unshared ones. Around 5% was the fraction of naive CD4 clonotypes found shared across a few donors. Generally, estimated richness proved larger in naive subsets than it did in memory subsets.

Produced via immunoSEQ multiplex PCR; TCRdb's table is partial and in-frame only. The sample includes about 1.1 million clones, approximately 78% of them seen just once. The CDR3 is made up of 14 amino acids. Trimming took 5 bases from V and 1 from J, leaving 12 bases between them. Germline V gene lookup returns CDR1 SNHLY and CDR2 FYNNEI. Caucasian adults residing in Nashville, Tennessee made up all the donors. Points on this clone: Its antigen is as yet unknown.

This chain connects TRBV2 to TRBJ2-7; D is uncertain. The receptor was isolated from a man between 18 and 35 years old in good health. Some clones in this sample may be carry-over from other donors' samples. Specimen: memory CD4+ T cells from PBMCs. Subset meaning: CD45RA-negative fraction. The CDR3 nucleotides read TGTGCCAGCAGTTTCCGGCAGAGGTCCTACGAGCAGTACTTC. The encoded protein is CASSFRQRSYEQYF.